This TCR beta chain comes out of a study of blood T cell repertoires in COVID-19. About the research overall: Sites across the United States, Italy and Spain contributed samples from acute and convalescent COVID-19. Sources were T cells, B-cell-depleted T cells, or PBMCs; the material itself was cDNA or gDNA.

Study processing details: Estimation of nucleated cell counts was performed using reference gene primer amplification. Measured with immunoSEQ multiplex PCR; TCRdb has only the in-frame clones, and not every one. Clone size and the V and J calls come from that table; the DNA yielded D and trimming. The sample records 150,000 or so clones, almost 85% being singletons. V shed 4 bases, J shed 1 base, and the junction held 9 bases outside the gene matches. Per germline, CDR1 SGHRS and CDR2 YFSETQ. The CDR3 extends over 16 amino acids. This sequence originates from a man aged 40-49 years who had recovered from COVID-19. The sequenced sample was peripheral blood. The gene calls are TRBV5-1 and TRBJ2-3; 7 bases match TRBD2. The CDR3 DNA is TGCGCCAGCAGCCGTTCCCCTAGCGGCCGCACAGATACGCAGTATTTT. Protein product: CASSRSPSGRTDTQYF.